Listed here are 24 T cell receptor beta chains from one sample, sequenced in a study of T cell responses to AZD1222 COVID-19 vaccine. The repertoire was sequenced with immunoSEQ multiplex PCR; TCRdb's copy has only in-frame clones and lacks some. The top ten clones hold roughly 10% of a sample with tens of thousands of clones, 85% to 90% of them seen once. This material consisted of peripheral blood, taken on day 0 of AZD1222 vaccination. Every receptor here comes from an adult in good health.

This clone has just one count. V usage is TRBV15 and J usage is TRBJ2-1, with D possibly matching TRBD2 (5 bases). This CDR3 spans 15 amino acids. V dropped 0 bases and J dropped 9 bases, with 15 bases sitting between them. CDR1 LNHNV and CDR2 YYDKDF come from the germline V gene (reference sequence). CDR3 region: CATSRDRARAIEQFF. CDR3 DNA: TGTGCCACCAGCAGAGATAGAGCGAGGGCCATTGAGCAGTTCTTC.

V and J are TRBV2 and TRBJ1-2, with D hard to call. CDR3 length: 16 amino acids. The germline gives CDR1 SNHLY, CDR2 FYNNEI. Trimming removed 2 bases at V and 8 bases at J, with 21 bases between. CDR3 sequence: CASSELTAGPGKGYTF. For the CDR3, the DNA is TGTGCCAGCAGTGAACTCACCGCCGGCCCCGGAAAGGGCTACACCTTC.

This chain uses TRBV28 with TRBJ1-2, with TRBD1 matching over 7 bases. J gave up 4 bases and V 5 bases, and 7 bases lay outside the gene matches. CDR1 and CDR2 (germline): MDHEN, SYDVKM. CDR3 size: 14 residues. This CDR3 is CASSLRGRGYGYTF. The CDR3 nucleotides are TGTGCCAGCAGTCTAAGGGGGCGCGGCTATGGCTACACCTTC.

This chain connects TRBV5-8 to TRBJ2-3, with TRBD2 matching over 7 bases. The ends lost 5 bases at V and 2 bases at J; junction bases unmatched: 8. Germline values: CDR1 SGHTS, CDR2 YDEGEE. The CDR3 spans 15 residues. The CDR3 here is CASRPIAGLTDTQYF. The CDR3 nucleotides read TGTGCCAGCAGACCCATAGCGGGCCTCACAGATACGCAGTATTTT.

CDR3 sequence reads: CASSTGNYGYTF. The CDR3 bases are TGCGCCAGCAGCACGGGTAACTATGGCTACACCTTC. The rearrangement joins TRBV5-1 to TRBJ1-2; D unresolved. CDR1 is SGHRS, CDR2 YFSETQ, per germline. Deletions cut 4 bases from V and 1 base from J, with 5 bases between. This CDR3 contains 12 residues.

CDR3 protein: CATSRDWVNQPQHF. The CDR3 region has the DNA TGTGCCACCAGCAGAGATTGGGTGAATCAGCCCCAGCATTTT. This chain connects TRBV15 to TRBJ1-5; no reliable D call. This CDR3 comprises 14 residues. CDR1 is LNHNV, CDR2 YYDKDF, per germline (reference sequence). The V and J ends lost 0 bases and 4 bases respectively, with 7 bases between them.

The rearrangement uses TRBV9 and TRBJ2-5; 8 bases match TRBD2. V was clipped by 1 base and J by 2 bases; unmatched bases: 4. Germline V gives CDR1 SGDLS, CDR2 YYNGEE. The CDR3 totals 15 residues. The CDR3 coding sequence is TGTGCCAGCAGCGTAACAAGCGGGAGACAAGAGACCCAGTACTTC. It yields the protein CASSVTSGRQETQYF.

The rearrangement links TRBV12-3 or TRBV12-4 to TRBJ1-1; D is unresolved. The CDR3 is made up of 13 amino acids. V lost 2 bases, J lost 6 bases, and 10 bases lay in between. CDR3 in DNA: TGTGCCAGCAGTTTATCGGAGGTTCCTGAAGCTTTCTTT. This translates into CASSLSEVPEAFF.

The chain carries TRBV7-3 and TRBJ2-1; 9 nucleotides line up with TRBD2. V shed 1 base, J shed 2 bases, and the junction held 6 bases outside the gene matches. The CDR3 loop spans 17 amino acids. The germline gives CDR1 SGHTA, CDR2 FQGTGA. The CDR3, as DNA: TGTGCCAGCAGCTTAAGGGGTAGCGGGAGCACCTACAATGAGCAGTTCTTC. It codes for CASSLRGSGSTYNEQFF.

The CDR3 region is CASTVSGTVNTGELFF. DNA of the CDR3: TGTGCCAGCACCGTGTCCGGGACAGTGAACACCGGGGAGCTGTTTTTT. The chain links TRBV27 to TRBJ2-2; 7 nucleotides align to TRBD1. The V gene end was trimmed by 7 bases and the J gene end by 1 base; junction bases not matched to a gene: 9. The CDR3 has 16 residues. Germline CDR1 and CDR2: MNHEY and SMNVEV (reference sequence).

This rearrangement joins TRBV2 to TRBJ2-7; TRBD2 aligns across 7 bases. In germline, CDR1 is SNHLY, CDR2 FYNNEI. The V and J ends lost 3 bases and 3 bases, in that order; junction bases with no gene match: 11. The CDR3 covers 16 residues. CDR3 sequence: CASSDWASGLSYEQYF. CDR3 DNA sequence: TGTGCCAGCAGTGATTGGGCGTCGGGACTAAGCTACGAGCAGTACTTC.

The chain carries TRBV5-1 and TRBJ2-1; TRBD2 is a possible D gene (6 bases). The CDR3 consists of 14 residues. Trimming removed 4 bases at V and 7 bases at J, with 15 bases between. Germline lookup yields CDR1 SGHRS and CDR2 YFSETQ. The CDR3 DNA reads as TGCGCCAGCAGCGGGACGGCACGGGGGAATGAGCAGTTCTTC. Translation gives CASSGTARGNEQFF.

The chain links TRBV2 to TRBJ2-7; no clear D. In germline, CDR1 is SNHLY, CDR2 FYNNEI. Trimming removed 3 bases from V and 6 bases from J, with 12 bases in between. The CDR3 is 13 amino acids. CDR3 in amino acids: CASSDQAIVEQYF. The DNA for the CDR3 is TGTGCCAGCAGTGATCAGGCAATTGTCGAGCAGTACTTC.

The gene calls are TRBV19 and TRBJ2-1, with D perhaps TRBD1 or TRBD2 (6 bases each). V lost 7 bases, J lost 5 bases, and 21 bases lay in between. Germline V gene data show CDR1 as LNHDA and CDR2 as SQIVND (reference sequence). The CDR3 covers 16 residues. The CDR3 DNA reads TGTGCCAGTACCCCGTGGGGGGCGGCTAAGGACAATGAGCAGTTCTTC. Protein sequence: CASTPWGAAKDNEQFF.

The chain employs TRBV14 and TRBJ2-3, with 13 bases aligning to TRBD2. The CDR3 sequence is 14 residues long. Per germline, CDR1 SGHDN and CDR2 FVKESK. V was clipped by 4 bases and J by 7 bases; unmatched bases: 2. CDR3 amino acids: CASSPGLAGHTQYF. The CDR3 DNA is TGTGCCAGCAGCCCGGGACTAGCGGGGCATACGCAGTATTTT.

The chain carries TRBV30 and TRBJ2-3; D remains ambiguous. CDR1 is GTSNPN and CDR2 is SVGIG in the germline V gene (reference sequence). V was cut by 4 bases and J by 10 bases, with 21 bases left in between. CDR3 size: 14 residues. In DNA form, the CDR3 reads TGTGCCTGGATCAATCGGGTAGGGTTATCGGCGCAGTATTTT. Translated, it gives CAWINRVGLSAQYF.

This chain connects TRBV5-1 to TRBJ2-5, with D perhaps TRBD1 (5 bases). The germline CDR1 and CDR2 sequences are SGHRS and YFSETQ. Trimming stripped 6 bases from V and 4 bases from J, with 19 bases between. This CDR3 comprises 15 residues. CDR3 sequence reads: CASTWVQGTGETQYF. The CDR3 nucleotides are TGCGCCAGCACCTGGGTGCAGGGAACGGGAGAGACCCAGTACTTC.

This clone was counted once. The chain links TRBV3-1 (or the pseudogene TRBV3-2) to TRBJ1-5; D ambiguous. The germline V and J ends were trimmed by 5 bases and 4 bases, with 12 bases remaining between them. This CDR3 is 14 amino acids long. CDR1 and CDR2 from the germline V gene are LGHDT and YNNKEL (reference sequence). DNA for the CDR3: TGTGCCAGCAGCACCGGAGGAGGGAATCAGCCCCAGCATTTT. Encoded protein: CASSTGGGNQPQHF.

V usage is TRBV7-8 and J usage is TRBJ1-5; D remains ambiguous. The germline V and J ends were trimmed by 1 base and 3 bases, with 7 bases remaining between them. The CDR3 has 14 residues. In germline, CDR1 is SGHVS, CDR2 FQNEAQ. CDR3 nucleotide sequence: TGTGCCAGCAGCTTAGGGCGGAACAATCAGCCCCAGCATTTT. Residues: CASSLGRNNQPQHF.

This chain uses TRBV5-1 with TRBJ1-4; D remains unclear. CDR1 SGHRS and CDR2 YFSETQ come from the germline V gene. Trimming shortened V by 0 bases and J by 6 bases, and 6 bases separated the two germline ends. This CDR3 has 13 residues. CDR3 loop: CASSLVRDEKLFF. The CDR3 bases are TGCGCCAGCAGCTTGGTCAGAGATGAAAAACTGTTTTTT.

The V and J genes are TRBV18 and TRBJ2-7; D gene unclear. Per germline, CDR1 KGHSH and CDR2 LQKENI. The CDR3 has 13 residues. Trimming removed 3 bases from V and 5 bases from J, with 11 bases in between. The DNA for the CDR3 is TGTGCCAGCTCACCGAATAATGCCAACGAGCAGTACTTC. Its protein product is CASSPNNANEQYF. The whole variable domain, filled in from reference TRBV18 and TRBJ2-7, reads NAGVMQNPRHLVRRRGQEARLRCSPMKGHSHVYWYRQLPEEGLKFMVYLQKENIIDESGMPKERFSAEFPKEGPSILRIQQVVRGDSAAYFCASSPNNANEQYFGPGTRLTVT.

The chain joins TRBV11-2 to TRBJ2-1; 9 positions agree with TRBD2. The CDR3 length is 18 residues. The V gene's germline CDR1 is SGHAT and CDR2 FQNNGV. With 3 bases clipped from V and 1 base from J, the junction kept 10 bases outside the gene matches. The CDR3 DNA follows: TGTGCCAGCAGCTTGAGAGCGGGGGGTCCAAGGTCCTACAATGAGCAGTTCTTC. Its translation is CASSLRAGGPRSYNEQFF.

V is TRBV10-3 and J is TRBJ1-2, with D maybe TRBD1 (5 bases). With 5 bases removed from V and 2 bases from J, the gap between germline ends came to 15 bases. This CDR3 comprises 15 residues. Germline CDR1 reads ENHRY; CDR2 reads SYGVKD. The CDR3 spells CAISSLQVSNYGYTF. CDR3 bases: TGTGCCATCAGTTCACTACAGGTTTCGAACTATGGCTACACCTTC.

The chain is built from TRBV5-1 and TRBJ2-1; TRBD2 agrees at 9 bases. The V and J ends lost 3 bases and 4 bases, in that order; junction bases with no gene match: 8. Germline V gives CDR1 SGHRS, CDR2 YFSETQ. This CDR3 is 16 amino acids long. DNA of the CDR3: TGCGCCAGCAGCTCGAGACAGACTAGCGGATACAATGAGCAGTTCTTC. Translating it yields CASSSRQTSGYNEQFF.